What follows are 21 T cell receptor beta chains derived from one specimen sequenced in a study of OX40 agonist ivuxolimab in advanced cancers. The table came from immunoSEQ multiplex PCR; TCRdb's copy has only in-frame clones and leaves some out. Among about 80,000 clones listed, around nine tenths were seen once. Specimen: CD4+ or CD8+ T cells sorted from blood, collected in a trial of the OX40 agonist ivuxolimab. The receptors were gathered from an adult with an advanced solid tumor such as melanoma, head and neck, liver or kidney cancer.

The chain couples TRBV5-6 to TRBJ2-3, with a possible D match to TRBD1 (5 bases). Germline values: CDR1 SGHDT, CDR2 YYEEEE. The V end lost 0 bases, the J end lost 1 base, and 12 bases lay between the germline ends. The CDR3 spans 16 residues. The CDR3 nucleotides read TGTGCCAGCAGCTTGGGATGGGTGGGGCGCACAGATACGCAGTATTTT. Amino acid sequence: CASSLGWVGRTDTQYF.

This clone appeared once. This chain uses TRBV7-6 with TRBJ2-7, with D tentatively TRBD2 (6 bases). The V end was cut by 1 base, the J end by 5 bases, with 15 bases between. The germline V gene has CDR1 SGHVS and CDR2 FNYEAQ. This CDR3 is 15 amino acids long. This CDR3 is CASSLVSSARNEQYF. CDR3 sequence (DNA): TGTGCCAGCAGCTTAGTGTCTAGCGCCCGAAACGAGCAGTACTTC.

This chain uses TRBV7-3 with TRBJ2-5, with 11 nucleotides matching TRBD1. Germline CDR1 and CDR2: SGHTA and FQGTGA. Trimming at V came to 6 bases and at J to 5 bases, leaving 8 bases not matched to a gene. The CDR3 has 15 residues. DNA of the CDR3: TGTGCCAGCAGGCGCGGACAGGGGGCTTTGGAGACCCAGTACTTC. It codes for CASRRGQGALETQYF.

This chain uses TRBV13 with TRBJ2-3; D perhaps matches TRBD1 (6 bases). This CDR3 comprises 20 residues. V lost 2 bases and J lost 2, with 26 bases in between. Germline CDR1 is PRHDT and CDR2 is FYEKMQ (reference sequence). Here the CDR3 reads CASSLQGRGRTPVSTDTQYF. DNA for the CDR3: TGTGCCAGCAGCTTACAGGGGCGCGGGCGGACTCCTGTATCCACAGATACGCAGTATTTT.

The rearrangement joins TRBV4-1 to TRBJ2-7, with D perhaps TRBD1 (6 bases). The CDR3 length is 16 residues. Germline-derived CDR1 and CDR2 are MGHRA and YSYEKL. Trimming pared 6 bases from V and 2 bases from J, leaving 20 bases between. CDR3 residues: CASSRGTSKTPYEQYF. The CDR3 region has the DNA TGCGCCAGCAGTCGTGGGACATCCAAAACGCCCTACGAGCAGTACTTC.

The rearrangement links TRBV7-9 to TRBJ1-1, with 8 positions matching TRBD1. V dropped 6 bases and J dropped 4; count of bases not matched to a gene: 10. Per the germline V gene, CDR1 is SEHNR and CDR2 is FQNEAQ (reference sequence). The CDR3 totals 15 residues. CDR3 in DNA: TGTGCCAGCAGTTCTAGCCCGACAGGGGCCACTGAAGCTTTCTTT. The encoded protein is CASSSSPTGATEAFF.

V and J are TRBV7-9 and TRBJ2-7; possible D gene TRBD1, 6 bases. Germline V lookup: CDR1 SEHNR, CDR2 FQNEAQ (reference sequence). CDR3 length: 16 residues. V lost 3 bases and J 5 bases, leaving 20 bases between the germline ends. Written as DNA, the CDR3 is TGTGCCAGCAGCTTGGGCCTTTCAACGCCAGGGGACGAGCAGTACTTC. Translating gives CASSLGLSTPGDEQYF. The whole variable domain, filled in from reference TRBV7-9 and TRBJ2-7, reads DTGVSQNPRHKITKRGQNVTFRCDPISEHNRLYWYRQTLGQGPEFLTYFQNEAQLEKSRLLSDRFSAERPKGSFSTLEIQRTEQGDSAMYLCASSLGLSTPGDEQYFGPGTRLTVT.

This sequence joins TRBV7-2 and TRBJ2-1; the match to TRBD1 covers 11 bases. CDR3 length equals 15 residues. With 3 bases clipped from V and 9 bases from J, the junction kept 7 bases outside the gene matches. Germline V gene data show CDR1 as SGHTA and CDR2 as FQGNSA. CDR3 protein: CASSFGQGAVGEQFF. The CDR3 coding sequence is TGTGCCAGCAGCTTTGGACAGGGGGCAGTGGGTGAGCAGTTCTTC.

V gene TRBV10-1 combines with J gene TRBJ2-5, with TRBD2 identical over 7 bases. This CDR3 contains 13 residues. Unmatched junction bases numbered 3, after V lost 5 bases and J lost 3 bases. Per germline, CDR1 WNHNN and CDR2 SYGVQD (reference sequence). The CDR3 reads CASSSGAKETQYF. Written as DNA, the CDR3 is TGCGCCAGCAGTAGCGGGGCGAAAGAGACCCAGTACTTC.

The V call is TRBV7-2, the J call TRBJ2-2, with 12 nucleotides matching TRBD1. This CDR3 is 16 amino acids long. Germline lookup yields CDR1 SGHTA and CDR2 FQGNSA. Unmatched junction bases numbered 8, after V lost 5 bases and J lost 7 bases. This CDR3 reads CASSSRDRGPGGELFF. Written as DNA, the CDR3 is TGTGCCAGCAGCAGCCGGGACAGGGGGCCTGGCGGGGAGCTGTTTTTT.

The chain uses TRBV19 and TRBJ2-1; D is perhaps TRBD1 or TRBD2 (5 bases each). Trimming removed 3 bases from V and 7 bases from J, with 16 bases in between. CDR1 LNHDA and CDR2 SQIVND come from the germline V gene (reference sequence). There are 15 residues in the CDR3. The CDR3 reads CASSMYFSGGNEQFF. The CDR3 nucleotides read TGTGCCAGTAGTATGTATTTCTCTGGGGGTAATGAGCAGTTCTTC.

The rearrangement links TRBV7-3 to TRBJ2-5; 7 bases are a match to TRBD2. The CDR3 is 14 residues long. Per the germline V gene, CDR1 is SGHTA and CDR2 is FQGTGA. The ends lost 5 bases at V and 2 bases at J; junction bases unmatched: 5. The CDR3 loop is CASSQAGPQETQYF. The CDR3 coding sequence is TGTGCCAGCAGCCAAGCGGGACCTCAAGAGACCCAGTACTTC.

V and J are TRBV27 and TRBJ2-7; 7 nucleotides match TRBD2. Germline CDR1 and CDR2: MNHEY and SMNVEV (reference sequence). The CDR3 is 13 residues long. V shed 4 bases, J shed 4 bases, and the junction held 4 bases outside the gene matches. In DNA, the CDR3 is TGTGCCAGCAGTTCTCGGGGAGGGTACGAGCAGTACTTC. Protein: CASSSRGGYEQYF.

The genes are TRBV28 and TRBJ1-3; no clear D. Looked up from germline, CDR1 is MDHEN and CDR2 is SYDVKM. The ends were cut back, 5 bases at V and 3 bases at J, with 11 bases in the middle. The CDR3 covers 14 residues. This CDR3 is CASSPDQLGNTIYF. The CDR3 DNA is TGTGCCAGCAGTCCCGACCAACTTGGAAACACCATATATTTT. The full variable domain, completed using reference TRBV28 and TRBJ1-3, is DVKVTQSSRYLVKRTGEKVFLECVQDMDHENMFWYRQDPGLGLRLIYFSYDVKMKEKGDIPEGYSVSREKKERFSLILESASTNQTSMYLCASSPDQLGNTIYFGEGSWLTVV.

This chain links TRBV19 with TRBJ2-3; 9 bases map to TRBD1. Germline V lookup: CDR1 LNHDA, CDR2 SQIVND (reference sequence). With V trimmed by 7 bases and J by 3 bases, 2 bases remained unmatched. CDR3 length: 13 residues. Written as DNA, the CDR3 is TGTGCCAGTAATGACAGGGGGACAGATACGCAGTATTTT. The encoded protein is CASNDRGTDTQYF.

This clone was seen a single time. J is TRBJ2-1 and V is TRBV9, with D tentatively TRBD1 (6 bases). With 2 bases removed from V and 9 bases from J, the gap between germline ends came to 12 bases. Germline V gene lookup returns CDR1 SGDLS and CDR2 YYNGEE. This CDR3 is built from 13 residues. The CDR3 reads CASSVGGTSEQFF. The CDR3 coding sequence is TGTGCCAGCAGCGTTGGTGGGACAAGTGAGCAGTTCTTC.

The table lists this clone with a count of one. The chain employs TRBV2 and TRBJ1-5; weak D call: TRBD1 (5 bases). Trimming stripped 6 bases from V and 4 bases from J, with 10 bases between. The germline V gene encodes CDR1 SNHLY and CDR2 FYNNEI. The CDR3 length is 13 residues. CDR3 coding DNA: TGTGCCAGCAGCCCAGGGCCTAATCAGCCCCAGCATTTT. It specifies CASSPGPNQPQHF. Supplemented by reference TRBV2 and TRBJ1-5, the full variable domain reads EPEVTQTPSHQVTQMGQEVILRCVPISNHLYFYWYRQILGQKVEFLVSFYNNEISEKSEIFDDQFSVERPDGSNFTLKIRSTKLEDSAMYFCASSPGPNQPQHFGDGTRLSIL.

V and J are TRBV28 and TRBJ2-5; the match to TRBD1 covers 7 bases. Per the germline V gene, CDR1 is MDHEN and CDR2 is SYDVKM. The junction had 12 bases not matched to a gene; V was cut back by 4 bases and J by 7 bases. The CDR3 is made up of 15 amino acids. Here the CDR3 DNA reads TGTGCCAGCAGTTCCCCCGGGACAGATAAATGGACCCAGTACTTC. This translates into CASSSPGTDKWTQYF.

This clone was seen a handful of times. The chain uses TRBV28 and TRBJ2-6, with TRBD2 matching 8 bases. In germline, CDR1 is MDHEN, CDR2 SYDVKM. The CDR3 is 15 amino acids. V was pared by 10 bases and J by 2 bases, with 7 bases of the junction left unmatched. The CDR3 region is CAISRGGTGANVLTF. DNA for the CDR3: TGTGCCATCTCCCGGGGGGGGACTGGGGCCAACGTCCTGACTTTC.

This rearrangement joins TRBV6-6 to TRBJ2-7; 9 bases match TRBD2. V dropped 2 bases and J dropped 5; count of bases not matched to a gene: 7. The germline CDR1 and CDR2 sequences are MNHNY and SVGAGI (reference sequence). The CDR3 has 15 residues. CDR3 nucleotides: TGTGCCAGCAGTTACGCGGCTAGCGGGAAAAACGAGCAGTACTTC. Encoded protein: CASSYAASGKNEQYF.

The DNA of the CDR3 is TGCGCCAGCAGCGCGGTGGGCCAATCTGATACGCAGTATTTT. Its translation: CASSAVGQSDTQYF. The gene calls are TRBV5-1 and TRBJ2-3; D is uncertain. V lost 4 bases to trimming and J lost 6 bases, with 15 bases between them. The germline V gene encodes CDR1 SGHRS and CDR2 YFSETQ. CDR3 length equals 14 residues.